The 10 T cell receptor beta chains given below trace back to one sample, sequenced in a study of human T cells and chemical hapten exposure. The time point was: pre-sensitization, week 0. Treatment denoted: therapeutic diphenylcyclopropenone sensitization with weekly scalp DPC. One entry per CDR3 protein, called by TCRdb with MiXCR from the RACE reads. The profile shows about 260,000 distinct CDR3 sequences, more than 6.5% of them singletons. The sample was whole blood, taken in connection with sensitization to the hapten diphenylcyclopropenone (DPC). The receptors shown here come from a woman in her thirties or forties with alopecia areata. Some clones in this sample may be carry-over from other donors' samples.

The rearrangement links TRBV10-3 to TRBJ2-7, with D perhaps TRBD1 (6 bases). Germline CDR1 and CDR2: ENHRY and SYGVKD. The CDR3 contains 16 residues. The V end was cut by 0 bases, the J end by 6 bases, with 18 bases between. CDR3 residues: CAISESVAGVRGEQYF. CDR3 sequence (DNA): TGTGCCATCAGTGAGTCGGTCGCAGGGGTGCGTGGCGAGCAGTACTTC.

This clonotype has just a few counts. The rearrangement uses TRBV5-1 and TRBJ2-1, with D uncertain. Trimming took off 1 base at V and 4 bases at J, with 12 bases between the two ends. Per germline, CDR1 SGHRS and CDR2 YFSETQ. The CDR3 length is 15 residues. CDR3 bases: TGCGCCAGCAGCTTGTTAAGTTCCCGTTACAATGAGCAGTTCTTC. Its translation is CASSLLSSRYNEQFF.

This clonotype was seen a few times. The chain employs TRBV14 and TRBJ1-4, with TRBD1 as a possible D gene (5 bases). Germline loops: CDR1 SGHDN, CDR2 FVKESK. The V end was cut by 1 base, the J end by 7 bases, with 7 bases between. The CDR3 covers 13 residues. The CDR3 bases are TGTGCCAGCAGCCAAGCGGGACCTGAAAAACTGTTTTTT. Protein sequence: CASSQAGPEKLFF.

The V call is TRBV20-1, the J call TRBJ1-5; TRBD1 matches 9 bases. The CDR3 has 19 residues. Trimming cost V 1 base and J 3 bases; bases outside gene matches: 16. The V gene's germline CDR1 is DFQATT and CDR2 SNEGSKA (reference sequence). DNA for the CDR3: TGCAGTGCTAGAGCAATTGAACCGGGACAGGGAGGTAACAATCAGCCCCAGCATTTT. Protein: CSARAIEPGQGGNNQPQHF.

The chain joins TRBV20-1 to TRBJ2-4; TRBD1 aligns across 11 bases. This CDR3 is 17 amino acids long. The ends lost 6 bases at V and 0 bases at J; junction bases unmatched: 10. Looked up from germline, CDR1 is DFQATT and CDR2 is SNEGSKA (reference sequence). The CDR3 region has the DNA TGCAGTGCCCCCGGGACAGGGGGTTACCTAGCCAAAAACATTCAGTACTTC. Amino acid sequence: CSAPGTGGYLAKNIQYF.

CDR3 region: CASSMTLTVEAFF. Here the CDR3 DNA reads TGTGCCAGCAGTATGACCTTGACAGTTGAAGCTTTCTTT. The chain links TRBV6-1 to TRBJ1-1, with D possibly being TRBD1 (5 bases). Germline V gives CDR1 MNHNS, CDR2 SASEGT. Between the trimmed V and J ends, which lost 5 bases and 7 bases, there was a span of 14 bases. The CDR3 runs 13 residues.

This clonotype was observed at least ten times. The chain uses TRBV7-2 and TRBJ2-3; no firm D call. Between the trimmed V and J ends, which lost 1 base and 5 bases, there was a span of 13 bases. This CDR3 comprises 15 residues. Germline V lookup: CDR1 SGHTA, CDR2 FQGNSA. CDR3 sequence: CASSLESRHIDTQYF. The CDR3 DNA follows: TGTGCCAGCAGCTTAGAGTCTAGACATATAGATACGCAGTATTTT.

The J gene is TRBJ1-2, the V gene TRBV5-1; 7 nucleotides line up with TRBD1. J lost 5 bases, V lost 7 bases, and 5 bases had no gene match. This CDR3 region has 12 residues. CDR1 is SGHRS, CDR2 YFSETQ, per germline. The CDR3 spells CASGDSQYGYTF. The CDR3 bases are TGCGCCAGCGGGGACAGCCAATATGGCTACACCTTC.

The chain carries TRBV6-1 and TRBJ2-7; possibly TRBD1 for D (5 bases). Germline lookup yields CDR1 MNHNS and CDR2 SASEGT. V shed 2 bases and J shed 0 bases, with 11 bases lying between them. The CDR3 is made up of 15 amino acids. CDR3 sequence reads: CASSESRTNSYEQYF. The CDR3, as DNA: TGTGCCAGCAGTGAATCCCGGACAAACTCCTACGAGCAGTACTTC.

The CDR3 DNA reads as TGTGCCACCAGCAGAGGACGGGGCTTAAACTATGGCTACACCTTC. Amino acid sequence: CATSRGRGLNYGYTF. The V gene is TRBV15, the J gene TRBJ1-2; maybe TRBD1 (5 bases). This CDR3 region has 15 residues. Germline CDR1 is LNHNV and CDR2 is YYDKDF (reference sequence). Trimming removed 1 base from V and 2 bases from J, with 11 bases in between.